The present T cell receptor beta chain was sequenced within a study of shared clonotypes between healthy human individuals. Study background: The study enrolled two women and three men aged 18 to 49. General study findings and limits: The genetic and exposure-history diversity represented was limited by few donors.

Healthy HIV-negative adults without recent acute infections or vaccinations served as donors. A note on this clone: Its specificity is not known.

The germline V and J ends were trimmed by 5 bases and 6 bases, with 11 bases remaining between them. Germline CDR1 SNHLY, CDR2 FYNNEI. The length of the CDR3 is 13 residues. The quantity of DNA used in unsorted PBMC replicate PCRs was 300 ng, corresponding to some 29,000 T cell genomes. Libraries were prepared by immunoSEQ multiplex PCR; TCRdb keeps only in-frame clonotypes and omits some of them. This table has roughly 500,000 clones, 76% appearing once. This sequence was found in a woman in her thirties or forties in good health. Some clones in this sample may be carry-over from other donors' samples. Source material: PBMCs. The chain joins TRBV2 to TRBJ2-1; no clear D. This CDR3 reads CASSLGPANEQFF. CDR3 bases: TGTGCCAGCAGTTTAGGACCCGCCAATGAGCAGTTCTTC.